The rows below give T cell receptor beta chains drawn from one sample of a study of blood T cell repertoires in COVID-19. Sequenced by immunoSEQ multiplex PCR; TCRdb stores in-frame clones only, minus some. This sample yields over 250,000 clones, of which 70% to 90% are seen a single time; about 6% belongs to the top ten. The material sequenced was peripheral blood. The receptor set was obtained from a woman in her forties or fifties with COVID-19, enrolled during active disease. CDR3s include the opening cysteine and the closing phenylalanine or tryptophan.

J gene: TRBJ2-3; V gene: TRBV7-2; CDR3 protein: CASSQAGAGTDTQYF
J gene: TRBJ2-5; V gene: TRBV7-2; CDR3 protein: CASSFSSGPQTQYF
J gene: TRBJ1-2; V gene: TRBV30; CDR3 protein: CAWSIASYGYTF
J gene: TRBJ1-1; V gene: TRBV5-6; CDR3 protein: CASSQAGAPNTEAFF
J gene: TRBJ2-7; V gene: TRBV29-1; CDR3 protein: CSVEGSPYEQYF
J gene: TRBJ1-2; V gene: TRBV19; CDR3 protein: CASTLRDRGNYGYTF
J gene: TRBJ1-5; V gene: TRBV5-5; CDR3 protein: CASSGDPGQTLGPQHF
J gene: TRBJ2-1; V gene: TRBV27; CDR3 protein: CASSLRQGGSSYNEQFF
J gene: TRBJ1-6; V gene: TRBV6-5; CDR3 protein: CASNQDRGQGSPLHF
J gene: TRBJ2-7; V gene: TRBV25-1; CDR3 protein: CASSGGQGAYEQYF
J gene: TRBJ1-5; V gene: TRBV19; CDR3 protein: CASSIGYKSGTNQPQHF
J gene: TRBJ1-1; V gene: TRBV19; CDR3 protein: CASSITVSTEAFF
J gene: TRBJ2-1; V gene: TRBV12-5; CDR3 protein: CASGSTEYRGLEQFF
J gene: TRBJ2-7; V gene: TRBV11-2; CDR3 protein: CASRPWGTGSAEQYF
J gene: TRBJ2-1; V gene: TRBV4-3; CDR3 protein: CASSQGAGREQFF
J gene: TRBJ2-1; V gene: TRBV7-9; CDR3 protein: CASKREGFYNEQFF
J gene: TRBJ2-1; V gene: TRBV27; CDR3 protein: CASNIDGSSYNEQFF
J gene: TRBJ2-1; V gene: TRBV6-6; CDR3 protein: CASSRYRPFGNEQFF
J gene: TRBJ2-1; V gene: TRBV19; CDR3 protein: CASRDTRRSYNEQFF
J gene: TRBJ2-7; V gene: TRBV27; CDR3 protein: CASSQRQLGGGPPYEQYF
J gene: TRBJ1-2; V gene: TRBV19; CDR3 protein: CASSPSGTGHYGYTF
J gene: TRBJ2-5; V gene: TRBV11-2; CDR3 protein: CASSFPGGETQYF
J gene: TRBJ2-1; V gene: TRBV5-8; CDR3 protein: CASSLGKSSYNEQFF
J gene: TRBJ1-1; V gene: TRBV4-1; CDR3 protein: CASSQDRSNTEAFF
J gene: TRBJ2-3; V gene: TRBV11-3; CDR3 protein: CASSRGTEGGDTQYF
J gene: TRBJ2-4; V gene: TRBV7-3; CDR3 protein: CASSHGEGNIQYF
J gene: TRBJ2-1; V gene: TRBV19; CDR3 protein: CASKAGGGYEQFF
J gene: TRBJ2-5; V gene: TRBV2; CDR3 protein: CASSESLAGTQETQYF
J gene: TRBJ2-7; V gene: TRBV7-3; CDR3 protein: CASSLTLAGGPREQYF
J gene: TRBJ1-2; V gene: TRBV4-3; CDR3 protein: CASSYGTGDFNYGYTF
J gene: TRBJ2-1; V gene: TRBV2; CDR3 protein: CASTRDRVEYNEQFF
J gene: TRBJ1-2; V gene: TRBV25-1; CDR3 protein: CASSALAPSSGYGYTF
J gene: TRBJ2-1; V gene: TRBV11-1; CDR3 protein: CASSLGDRGRYNEQFF
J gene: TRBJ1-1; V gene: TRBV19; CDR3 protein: CASSSTRTTNTEAFF
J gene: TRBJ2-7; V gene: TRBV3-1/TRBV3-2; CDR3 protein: CASSQEGTVWIEQYF
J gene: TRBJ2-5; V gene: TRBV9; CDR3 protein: CASSNGREYQETQYF
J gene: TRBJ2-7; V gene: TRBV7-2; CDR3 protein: CASSFERLSYEQYF
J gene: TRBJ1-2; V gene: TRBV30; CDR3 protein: CAWSVLAGRTNYGYTF
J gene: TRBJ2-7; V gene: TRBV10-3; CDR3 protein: CAISEPTSGSFYEQYF
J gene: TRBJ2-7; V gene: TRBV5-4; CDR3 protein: CASSLQGPYEQYF
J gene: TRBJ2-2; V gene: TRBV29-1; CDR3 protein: CSVEMVWDLDGELFF
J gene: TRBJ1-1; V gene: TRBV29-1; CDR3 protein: CSVDRKNTEAFF
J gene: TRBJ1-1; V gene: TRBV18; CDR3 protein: CASSPDTNTEAFF
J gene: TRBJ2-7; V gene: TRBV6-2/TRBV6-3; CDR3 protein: CASNPGTSGNVIKEQYF
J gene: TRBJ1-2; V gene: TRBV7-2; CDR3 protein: CASSSVSGKSNYGYTF
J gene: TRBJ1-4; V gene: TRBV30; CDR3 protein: CAWCTGISEGEKLFF
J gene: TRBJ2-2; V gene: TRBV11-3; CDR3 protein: CASSLGDFSTGELFF
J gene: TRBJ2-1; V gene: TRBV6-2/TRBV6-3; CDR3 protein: CASSPIRTSGRDNEQFF
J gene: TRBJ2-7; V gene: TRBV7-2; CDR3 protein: CASSLDGSFYEQYF
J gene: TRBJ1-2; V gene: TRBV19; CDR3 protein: CASTRVAAQDYGYTF
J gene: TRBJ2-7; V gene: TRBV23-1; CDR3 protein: CANGHPTYEQYF
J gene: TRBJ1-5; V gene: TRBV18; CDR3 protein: CASSPEEGYSLSQHF
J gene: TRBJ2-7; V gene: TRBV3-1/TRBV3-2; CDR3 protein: CASSFLGPSYEQYF
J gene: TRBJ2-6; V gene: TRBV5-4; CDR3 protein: CASSRTGSSGANVLTF
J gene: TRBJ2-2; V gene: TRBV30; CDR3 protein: CAWSVLAGVINTGELFF
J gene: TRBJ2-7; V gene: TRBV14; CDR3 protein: CASSPTSGLYEQYF
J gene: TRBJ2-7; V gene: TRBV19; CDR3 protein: CASSIFGGWTYEQYF
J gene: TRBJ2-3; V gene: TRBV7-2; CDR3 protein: CASSTGSSGTDTQYF
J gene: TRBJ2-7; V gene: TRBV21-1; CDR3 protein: CASSKPNPGTSEYYEQYF